This T cell receptor beta chain came from a study of T cell responses to AZD1222 COVID-19 vaccine (dated by TCRdb to about 2021). Background for the entire study: A total of 233 trial participants underwent TCR sequencing, of whom approximately 210 received two doses of AZD1222 and 26 received two doses of the MenACWY control vaccine. Trial participants were enrolled into age subgroups of 18-55, 56-69 and 70-plus years, which contained around 150, 28 and 57 TCR-sequenced participants, respectively. Overall study results and their limits: The 56-69-year group was small, and its depth increase did not reach significance, likely because of low power. The vaccine-associated CD4 TCRs covered the entire spike protein, and the dominant responses fell in regions 160-218 and 743-854. Conclusions about previously exposed vaccinees are limited because only a handful of AZD1222 recipients were SARS-CoV-2 seropositive at baseline. Nearly half of unique spike-specific TCRs reportedly recognized epitopes outside regions mutated in the B.1.351 and B.1.1.7 variants. A significant rise in spike-specific TCR breadth and depth was observed after two AZD1222 doses relative to day 0 and relative to MenACWY recipients. Because no samples from the day 14 peak response were available, repertoires could be characterized only after the peak T cell response. Participants were mostly white British, with more females than males. The authors suggested clonal diversity may have been underestimated.

Note on this clone: Its antigen target is currently unknown. No base-level quality is on record; no much larger clone is a single base apart.

The CDR3 regions of human TCRbeta chains were analyzed by immunosequencing. In the paper's pipeline: Repertoire TCRs were matched against a reference library of SARS-CoV-2-specific TCRs generated with the MIRA antigen-specificity platform. Breadth was defined as the fraction of unique TCRs that were SARS-CoV-2-associated. Depth was defined as the fraction of total T cells that were SARS-CoV-2-associated. Using the MIRA data, each spike-specific TCR was mapped to the spike region that the TCR reacts to and placed in a CD4 or CD8 class. Log10-transformed breadth and depth values were compared by one-way ANOVA with Sidak's multiple comparisons tests. TCRdb took over this immuneACCESS table, retaining in-frame rearrangements with V and J assigned. Such tables are incomplete; in checked studies, under half of the missing clones stem from an unresolved V gene, and the remainder is unexplained. V and J calls and clone size follow that table, whereas D and trimming were derived from the DNA. Within this sample are 200,000 to 250,000 clones, with roughly 94% of them counted one time only. Of the sample, 1.7% is held by the ten largest clones.

The sample's time point, from its label and the paper: about 28 days (+/-7) after the second vaccine dose. What the treatment or condition label conveys for this sample: meningococcal conjugate vaccine given as trial control. Samples from vaccinated people were obtained from the UK trials COV001 and COV002, which included a single-blind randomized controlled phase 2/3 trial of AZD1222 (ChAdOx1 nCoV-19) in healthy adults. For TCRbeta chain sequencing, PBMC samples from trial participants were taken at day 0 and at day 28 after the second dose. The clonotype originates from an adult who received the MenACWY meningococcal vaccine as a control. Material: peripheral blood, obtained 28 days after the second dose of the MenACWY control vaccine.

The CDR3 amino acid sequence is: CASRTGGDYGYTF. The DNA sequence is given as TGTGCCAGTCGGACAGGGGGCGACTATGGCTACACCTTC. The sequence is built from TRBV27 and TRBJ1-2, and 11 junctional nucleotides match TRBD1. The germline V gene encodes CDR1 MNHEY and CDR2 SMNVEV (reference sequence). V loses 9 bases at its end and J loses 3 bases; junction bases beyond the gene matches: 3. The CDR3 starts with the cysteine, ends with the phenylalanine, and has 13 residues. Here the CDR3 DNA is all that survives: 39 bases in frame from base 1.